Listed below are T cell receptor beta chains from one sample, sequenced in a study of T cell changes during pregnancy in multiple sclerosis. The repertoire was sequenced with immunoSEQ multiplex PCR; TCRdb's copy has only in-frame clones and lacks some. This sample yields some 28,000 clones, of which over 85% are seen a single time; around 0.67% belongs to the top ten. Source: CD4+ T cells from peripheral blood mononuclear cells, taken in the first trimester of pregnancy. The source of these receptors is a female donor with multiple sclerosis, enrolled in a pregnancy study. Each CDR3 is given with its conserved first and last residue. A D gene is named only where the DNA matches it firmly. Some rows have no size entry. The others give once, few or many, or a class for an expanded clone.

J	D	length	size	V	DNA	CDR3
TRBJ1-4	TRBD1	15	once	TRBV5-4	TGTGCCAGCAGCTCACAGGGGGGACCTAATGAAAAACTGTTTTTT	CASSSQGGPNEKLFF
TRBJ2-3	NA	16	NA	TRBV9	TGTGCCAGCAGCGTAGGCGCAGGGCCCGGCACAGATACGCAGTATTTT	CASSVGAGPGTDTQYF
TRBJ2-3	NA	17	NA	TRBV18	TGTGCCAGCTCACCAGGAGGGGGACTACGGACCACAGATACGCAGTATTTT	CASSPGGGLRTTDTQYF
TRBJ2-5	NA	16	NA	TRBV6-5	TGTGCCAGCAGTTACTCGAATAGGGGCTCTGGAGAGACCCAGTACTTC	CASSYSNRGSGETQYF
TRBJ1-1	TRBD1	15	NA	TRBV7-9	TGTGCCAGCAGCTTTCAGGGGGGAGGGAACACTGAAGCTTTCTTT	CASSFQGGGNTEAFF
TRBJ2-7	TRBD1	11	NA	TRBV13	TGTGCCAGCAGCTGGACAGGGGAGCAGTACTTC	CASSWTGEQYF
TRBJ2-1	TRBD2	16	NA	TRBV7-9	TGTGCCAGCAGCTTAGGTCTAGCGGGGACCCACAATGAGCAGTTCTTC	CASSLGLAGTHNEQFF
TRBJ2-7	NA	13	NA	TRBV5-1	TGCGCCAGCAGCTCCGGGTCCCCTCGCGAGCAGTACTTC	CASSSGSPREQYF
TRBJ1-2	NA	17	NA	TRBV27	TGTGCCAGCAGTTCCGCTCCCCCCTCAGGGGCTAATAATGGCTACACCTTC	CASSSAPPSGANNGYTF
TRBJ2-7	TRBD1	15	NA	TRBV5-4	TGTGCCAGCAGCGTCGACCTAGCAGGGGGACACGAGCAGTACTTC	CASSVDLAGGHEQYF
TRBJ1-2	TRBD1	15	NA	TRBV19	TGTGCCAGTAGCCTCCCCGGGACAGGGGGCTGGGGCTACACCTTC	CASSLPGTGGWGYTF
TRBJ1-2	NA	14	NA	TRBV7-9	TGTGCCAGCAGCTTAGAAGACAGCCCTTATGGCTACACCTTC	CASSLEDSPYGYTF
TRBJ2-3	NA	14	NA	TRBV5-1	TGCGCCAGCAGCAGGGACTTCCCCACAGATACGCAGTATTTT	CASSRDFPTDTQYF
TRBJ2-2	NA	14	NA	TRBV9	TGTGCCAGCAGCGTAGGGACTTTTTCCGGGGAGCTGTTTTTT	CASSVGTFSGELFF
TRBJ1-6	NA	14	NA	TRBV7-9	TGTGCCAGCAGCTCTCTCTTTTATAATTCACCCCTCCACTTT	CASSSLFYNSPLHF
TRBJ1-2	NA	14	NA	TRBV9	TGTGCCAGCAGCGTGCTTCCAGGGGAAGGTGGCTACACCTTC	CASSVLPGEGGYTF
TRBJ1-1	NA	17	NA	TRBV7-2	TGTGCCAGCAGCTTAGACCCCCAGGGTAAGAGGAACACTGAAGCTTTCTTT	CASSLDPQGKRNTEAFF
TRBJ1-2	NA	14	NA	TRBV9	TGTGCCAGCAGCGTGGGGGCAGGGGACTATGGCTACACCTTC	CASSVGAGDYGYTF
TRBJ2-5	TRBD2	17	NA	TRBV7-9	TGTGCCAGCAGCCCCTGGGGCGGGGGGGCCTGGTTGGAGACCCAGTACTTC	CASSPWGGGAWLETQYF
TRBJ2-7	TRBD2	17	NA	TRBV4-1	TGCGCCAGCAGCCAAGTCGCCTCGGGGGGAACCTCCTACGAGCAGTACTTC	CASSQVASGGTSYEQYF
TRBJ2-3	NA	15	NA	TRBV5-1	TGCGCCAGCAGCTTGGAAGACTCTCGCACGGATACGCAGTATTTT	CASSLEDSRTDTQYF
TRBJ2-2	TRBD2	14	NA	TRBV10-1	TGCGCCAGCAAGGGACTAGCCGACTCCGGGGAGCTGTTTTTT	CASKGLADSGELFF
TRBJ1-2	TRBD1	13	NA	TRBV14	TGTGCCAGCAGCCCGGACAGGGTCGGTGGCTACACCTTC	CASSPDRVGGYTF
TRBJ1-6	NA	13	NA	TRBV7-8	TGTGCCAGCAGCTACACAGAGTATTCACCCCTCCACTTT	CASSYTEYSPLHF
TRBJ2-3	NA	13	NA	TRBV7-6	TGTGCCAGCAGCTCCCAGATCACAGATACGCAGTATTTT	CASSSQITDTQYF
TRBJ2-1	TRBD2	15	NA	TRBV6-5	TGTGCCAGCAGCCGCCCGATAGCGGGCTTGAATGAGCAGTTCTTC	CASSRPIAGLNEQFF
TRBJ1-2	TRBD1	15	NA	TRBV5-4	TGTGCCAGCAGCTTCGGGACAGGGGGGTACTATGGCTACACCTTC	CASSFGTGGYYGYTF
TRBJ1-2	TRBD1	15	NA	TRBV11-2	TGTGCCAGCACCCGTTCCGGGACAGGGTATGATGGCTACACCTTC	CASTRSGTGYDGYTF
TRBJ1-4	TRBD1	16	NA	TRBV18	TGTGCCAGCTCACCAGGGACAGGGGGCGCGAATGAAAAACTGTTTTTT	CASSPGTGGANEKLFF
TRBJ2-1	NA	14	once	TRBV4-1	TGCGCCAGCAGCCAGAGGCGGGGAGGCGATGAGCAGTTCTTC	CASSQRRGGDEQFF
TRBJ2-1	TRBD2	15	NA	TRBV5-4	TGTGCCAGCAGCAAAGATCTAGCGGGGGGGCGTGAGCAGTTCTTC	CASSKDLAGGREQFF
TRBJ2-1	TRBD2	16	NA	TRBV10-2	TGCGCCAGCAGTGATTCTAGCGGGGGGCACGGGAATGAGCAGTTCTTC	CASSDSSGGHGNEQFF
TRBJ2-2	NA	15	NA	TRBV27	TGTGCCAGTCGGCGAGGAGGGGCTAACACCGGGGAGCTGTTTTTT	CASRRGGANTGELFF
TRBJ1-1	NA	13	NA	TRBV2	TGTGCCAGCAGTGATGAGAGGAACACTGAAGCTTTCTTT	CASSDERNTEAFF
TRBJ2-1	TRBD2	15	NA	TRBV28	TGTGCCAGCAGTCCTAGCGGGGGGGCCTACAATGAGCAGTTCTTC	CASSPSGGAYNEQFF
TRBJ1-1	NA	15	NA	TRBV10-3	TGTGCCATCAGTGAGTCAGCGGGGAGGATCACTGAAGCTTTCTTT	CAISESAGRITEAFF
TRBJ1-1	TRBD1	14	NA	TRBV25-1	TGTGCCAGTCAACGTTGGACAGGCGAAGGTGAAGCTTTCTTT	CASQRWTGEGEAFF
TRBJ2-7	TRBD1	15	NA	TRBV6-5	TGTGCCAGCAGTCCCGACCGGGACAGGGGGTGGGAGCAGTACTTC	CASSPDRDRGWEQYF
TRBJ1-6	NA	14	once	TRBV30	TGTGCCTGGACTTCCCACGGGGGGCATTCACCCCTCCACTTT	CAWTSHGGHSPLHF
TRBJ1-5	NA	15	NA	TRBV19	TGTGCCAGTAGTATCCTCGGGAACAAGCATCAGCCCCAGCATTTT	CASSILGNKHQPQHF
TRBJ1-1	NA	13	NA	TRBV7-2	TGTGCCAGCAGCTTACAGGGTTGGACTGAAGCTTTCTTT	CASSLQGWTEAFF
TRBJ2-5	NA	16	NA	TRBV5-1	TGCGCCAGCAGCCCCGCCTCGACTGCGGCGGGGGAGACCCAGTACTTC	CASSPASTAAGETQYF
TRBJ1-1	TRBD1	13	few	TRBV29-1	TGCAGCGTTGTCGGGACAGGTAACACTGAAGCTTTCTTT	CSVVGTGNTEAFF
TRBJ1-1	NA	13	NA	TRBV18	TGTGCCAGCTCACCGTACATGAACACTGAAGCTTTCTTT	CASSPYMNTEAFF
TRBJ1-4	TRBD1	13	NA	TRBV6-1	TGTGCCAGCAGTGTACAGGGGGAGAGGGAACTGTTTTTT	CASSVQGERELFF
TRBJ1-1	TRBD1	13	NA	TRBV7-3	TGTGCCAGCAGCTCGGACAGGCGCACTGAAGCTTTCTTT	CASSSDRRTEAFF
TRBJ2-3	NA	12	NA	TRBV6-1	TGTGCCAGCAGTCCCCCTCGGGGGACGCAGTATTTT	CASSPPRGTQYF
TRBJ2-1	TRBD1	17	NA	TRBV5-8	TGTGCCAGCAGCTTGGTCCCGACAGGGGGAATCGTCAATGAGCAGTTCTTC	CASSLVPTGGIVNEQFF
TRBJ1-2	TRBD1	18	NA	TRBV28	TGTGCCAGCACCTCTGGCTCAACCTCGAGGGGGCGTTTGGATGGCTACACCTTC	CASTSGSTSRGRLDGYTF
TRBJ2-1	NA	13	NA	TRBV7-7	TGTGCTAGCAGCTTAGAAGGGGGCAATGAGCAGTTCTTC	CASSLEGGNEQFF
TRBJ2-7	NA	14	NA	TRBV5-4	TGTGCCAGCACACGGGGTCCTAGCTCCTACGAGCAGTACTTC	CASTRGPSSYEQYF
TRBJ1-4	NA	16	few	TRBV4-2	TGTGCCAGCAGCCAAGGGGCTCACAGGGAGAATGAAAAACTGTTTTTT	CASSQGAHRENEKLFF
TRBJ2-7	TRBD1	15	few	TRBV6-6	TGTGCCAGCAGTTACTCCGGGACAGGGCCCTACGAGCAGTACTTC	CASSYSGTGPYEQYF
TRBJ1-2	NA	12	NA	TRBV7-9	TGTGCCAGCAGCTTACAGGAATATGGCTACACCTTC	CASSLQEYGYTF
TRBJ2-3	TRBD2	16	NA	TRBV28	TGTGCCAGCAGTTTAACGTCTGCGGGGGGGCAAGATACGCAGTATTTT	CASSLTSAGGQDTQYF
TRBJ2-5	TRBD1	14	NA	TRBV7-2	TGTGCCAGCAGCCCCGACAGGGATTACGAGACCCAGTACTTC	CASSPDRDYETQYF
TRBJ2-7	TRBD2	15	NA	TRBV14	TGTGCCAGCAGCCAAGGGCTAGCGGGGGGCTACGAGCAGTACTTC	CASSQGLAGGYEQYF
TRBJ1-1	NA	13	NA	TRBV15	TGTGCCACCAGCAGAGTTCTAAGCAGCGGAGCTTTCTTT	CATSRVLSSGAFF